Listed here are 17 T cell receptor beta chains from one sample, sequenced in a study of blood T cell repertoires in COVID-19. Sequenced by immunoSEQ multiplex PCR; TCRdb stores in-frame clones only, minus some. The sample lists more than 300,000 clones; more than 90% were seen once. What was sequenced was PBMCs or T cells enriched from blood (not recorded which). These TCRs come from a woman aged 25 to 39 who had been exposed to COVID-19.

The chain is built from TRBV7-9 and TRBJ1-5, with a weak D call TRBD1 (6 bases). CDR3 length: 14 residues. Germline loops: CDR1 SEHNR, CDR2 FQNEAQ (reference sequence). Trimming pared 5 bases from V and 4 bases from J, leaving 12 bases between. The CDR3 region has the DNA TGTGCCAGCAGCGAACCGGGACAAAATCAGCCCCAGCATTTT. As protein: CASSEPGQNQPQHF.

The rearrangement uses TRBV6-1 and TRBJ2-3, with TRBD2 matching 10 bases. Germline CDR1 and CDR2: MNHNS and SASEGT. V trimming: 4 bases; J trimming: 0 bases; junction bases outside the gene matches: 10. The length of the CDR3 is 18 residues. The DNA for the CDR3 is TGTGCCAGCAGTGCTGAGCGGGGGGGCCTCCTAAGCACAGATACGCAGTATTTT. It specifies CASSAERGGLLSTDTQYF.

The rearrangement links TRBV18 to TRBJ1-1; 9 bases are shared with TRBD1. CDR3 length: 15 residues. Trimming cost V 6 bases and J 0 bases; bases outside gene matches: 5. Germline CDR1 KGHSH, CDR2 LQKENI. In DNA form, the CDR3 reads TGTGCCAGCTCGCCCGGGACAGGGTTGAACACTGAAGCTTTCTTT. Amino acids: CASSPGTGLNTEAFF.

The chain has TRBV10-3 and TRBJ1-2; TRBD1 aligns across 7 bases. The V gene's germline CDR1 is ENHRY and CDR2 SYGVKD. J gave up 4 bases and V 4 bases, and 6 bases lay outside the gene matches. The CDR3 has 14 amino acids. Here the CDR3 DNA reads TGTGCCATCAGTGGACTACAGGGGAGCTATGGCTACACCTTC. This codes for CAISGLQGSYGYTF.

The V and J genes are TRBV4-3 and TRBJ1-5; D is unresolved. With 0 bases removed from V and 5 bases from J, the gap between germline ends came to 5 bases. This CDR3 contains 13 residues. The V gene's germline CDR1 is LGHNA and CDR2 YSLEER. This CDR3 is CASSQDSDQPQHF. The CDR3 coding sequence is TGCGCCAGCAGCCAAGATTCCGATCAGCCCCAGCATTTT.

A single count supports this clone. The rearrangement uses TRBV20-1 and TRBJ1-2; the D gene is possibly TRBD1 (5 bases). Germline V gene sequence: CDR1 DFQATT, CDR2 SNEGSKA (reference sequence). With 7 bases removed from V and 7 bases from J, the gap between germline ends came to 13 bases. The CDR3 loop spans 11 amino acids. CDR3 coding DNA: TGCAGTGTCGGTCTCGGGGGTGGCTACACCTTC. The encoded protein is CSVGLGGGYTF.

The chain employs TRBV7-9 and TRBJ2-3; D is possibly TRBD1 (6 bases). Trimming pared 5 bases from V and 6 bases from J, leaving 24 bases between. The CDR3 runs to 17 residues. The germline CDR1 and CDR2 sequences are SEHNR and FQNEAQ (reference sequence). DNA for the CDR3: TGTGCCAGCAGCCTTGAGAGGGGGACGCTCGGCGTCGATACGCAGTATTTT. Amino acids: CASSLERGTLGVDTQYF.

V is TRBV5-4 and J is TRBJ1-3; D is ambiguous. Deletions cut 0 bases from V and 0 bases from J, with 7 bases between. Germline CDR1 and CDR2: SGHNT and YYREEE (reference sequence). The CDR3 length is 15 residues. The CDR3 DNA follows: TGTGCCAGCAGCTTGGTAGGGAGCTCTGGAAACACCATATATTTT. Its protein product is CASSLVGSSGNTIYF. Drawing the rest from reference TRBV5-4 and TRBJ1-3, the complete variable domain is ETGVTQSPTHLIKTRGQQVTLRCSSQSGHNTVSWYQQALGQGPQFIFQYYREEENGRGNFPPRFSGLQFPNYSSELNVNALELDDSALYLCASSLVGSSGNTIYFGEGSWLTVV.

This chain joins TRBV11-2 and TRBJ1-1; no firm D call. The germline V and J ends were trimmed by 0 bases and 4 bases, with 15 bases remaining between them. There are 16 residues in the CDR3. Per germline, CDR1 SGHAT and CDR2 FQNNGV. CDR3 in amino acids: CASSLESGRLGTEAFF. In DNA, the CDR3 is TGTGCCAGCAGCTTAGAGAGCGGACGGCTGGGCACTGAAGCTTTCTTT.

The chain recombines TRBV2 with TRBJ2-5; 8 positions agree with TRBD2. J was trimmed by 5 bases and V by 6 bases; bases with no gene match: 5. The CDR3 extends over 13 amino acids. Per germline, CDR1 SNHLY and CDR2 FYNNEI. The CDR3 region is CASSGLAAETQYF. The CDR3 DNA reads TGTGCCAGCAGCGGACTAGCCGCCGAGACCCAGTACTTC.

The V and J genes are TRBV29-1 and TRBJ1-1; maybe TRBD1 (6 bases). This CDR3 is 15 amino acids long. Trimming stripped 3 bases from V and 13 bases from J, with 27 bases between. Germline values: CDR1 SQVTM, CDR2 ANQGSEA. CDR3 coding DNA: TGCAGCGTTGAGTGGAAGGGCCGGGACACCCGGTGGGTTTTCTTT. This codes for CSVEWKGRDTRWVFF.

The sample holds one count of this clone. Its ends do not fully match the called genes, so a read error is possible. J is TRBJ2-7 and V is TRBV10-1, with D uncertain. Germline CDR1 and CDR2: WNHNN and SYGVQD (reference sequence). This CDR3 is built from 13 residues. CDR3 sequence (DNA): TGCGCCAGCAGCCCGCGGCCCTCCCACGAGCAGTACTTC. Translated: CASSPRPSHEQYF.

A few counts support this clone. The chain joins TRBV3-1 (or the pseudogene TRBV3-2) to TRBJ1-6, with a possible D match to TRBD1 (6 bases). V lost 1 base and J 0 bases, leaving 13 bases between the germline ends. Germline V lookup: CDR1 LGHDT, CDR2 YNNKEL (reference sequence). CDR3 length: 18 residues. The CDR3 is CASSQGITGSSYNSPLHF. CDR3 bases: TGTGCCAGCAGCCAAGGGATAACAGGGAGCTCCTATAATTCACCCCTCCACTTT.

Only a few counts were recorded for this clone. This chain connects TRBV4-1 to TRBJ1-4, with 7 positions matching TRBD1. Per the germline V gene, CDR1 is MGHRA and CDR2 is YSYEKL. There are 16 residues in the CDR3. V gave up 4 bases and J gave up 7 bases; unmatched junction bases: 12. The CDR3 loop is CASSPRDSPGREKLFF. CDR3 DNA sequence: TGCGCCAGCAGCCCCCGGGACAGTCCCGGGCGTGAAAAACTGTTTTTT.

On this clone: The sample carries other DNA sequences with the same CDR3. This chain uses TRBV12-3 or TRBV12-4 with TRBJ2-2; D is uncertain. V lost 6 bases and J lost 1, with 3 bases in between. The CDR3 is 12 amino acids. CDR3 DNA: TGTGCCAGCAGCCTGAACACCGGGGAGCTGTTTTTT. This translates into CASSLNTGELFF.

The chain has TRBV19 and TRBJ1-1; tentative D call: TRBD1 (5 bases). The germline gives CDR1 LNHDA, CDR2 SQIVND (reference sequence). This CDR3 is 13 amino acids long. V lost 4 bases and J lost 2, with 8 bases in between. CDR3 DNA sequence: TGTGCCAGTAGTACCTGGACAAACACTGAAGCTTTCTTT. Its protein product is CASSTWTNTEAFF.

The J gene is TRBJ2-3, the V gene TRBV6-5, with 9 nucleotides matching TRBD1. The trim removed 5 bases at V and 2 bases at J, leaving 5 bases unmatched. CDR1 is MNHEY, CDR2 SVGAGI, per germline. There are 15 residues in the CDR3. The CDR3 loop is CASSRTGDNTDTQYF. The CDR3 nucleotides are TGTGCCAGCAGTCGGACAGGGGATAACACAGATACGCAGTATTTT.